This T cell receptor (beta chain) is drawn from a study of T cell responses to AZD1222 COVID-19 vaccine. Study background: Analyses pooled second doses at about 4 or about 12 weeks.

The V end lost 1 base, the J end lost 3 bases, and 6 bases lay between the germline ends. Germline-derived CDR1 and CDR2 are SGHTA and FQGNSA. The CDR3 is made up of 13 amino acids. Of note for this clone: Its antigen is as yet unknown.

Regarding the study as a whole: The donor cohort was predominantly white British with a female majority, and clonal diversity may have been underestimated. Reportedly, close to half of spike-specific TCRs are directed against unmutated variant regions. Regions 160-218 and 743-854 dominated among vaccine-associated CD4 TCRs spanning spike.

This table comes from immunoSEQ multiplex PCR, and its TCRdb copy is limited to in-frame clones, with some not included. This table has 70,000 to 85,000 clones, 65% to 85% appearing once. The chain employs TRBV7-2 and TRBJ1-1, with D uncertain. The TCR was taken from an adult in good health. This specimen consisted of peripheral blood, obtained on day 0 of AZD1222 vaccination. The CDR3 region has the DNA TGTGCCAGCAGCTTAGTGTCCTACACTGAAGCTTTCTTT. This encodes CASSLVSYTEAFF.